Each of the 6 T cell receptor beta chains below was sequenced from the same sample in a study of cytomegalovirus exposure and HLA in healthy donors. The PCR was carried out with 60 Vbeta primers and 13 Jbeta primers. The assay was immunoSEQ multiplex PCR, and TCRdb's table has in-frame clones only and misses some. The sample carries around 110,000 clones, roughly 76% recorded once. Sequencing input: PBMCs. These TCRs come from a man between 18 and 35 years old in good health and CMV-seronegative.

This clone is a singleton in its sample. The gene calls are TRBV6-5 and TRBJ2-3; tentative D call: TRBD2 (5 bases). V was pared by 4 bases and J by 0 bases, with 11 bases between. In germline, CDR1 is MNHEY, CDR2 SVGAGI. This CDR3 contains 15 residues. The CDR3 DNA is TGTGCCAGCAGTTGGGTGAGGGCGAGCACAGATACGCAGTATTTT. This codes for CASSWVRASTDTQYF.

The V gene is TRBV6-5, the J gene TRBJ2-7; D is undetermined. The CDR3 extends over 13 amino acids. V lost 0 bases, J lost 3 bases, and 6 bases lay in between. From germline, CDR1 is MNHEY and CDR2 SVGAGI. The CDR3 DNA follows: TGTGCCAGCAGTTACTCCCACAACTACGAGCAGTACTTC. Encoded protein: CASSYSHNYEQYF.

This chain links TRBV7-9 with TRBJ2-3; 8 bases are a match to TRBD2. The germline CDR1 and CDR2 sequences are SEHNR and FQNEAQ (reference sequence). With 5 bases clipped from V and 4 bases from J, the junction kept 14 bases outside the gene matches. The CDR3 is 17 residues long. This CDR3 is CASSPTVSAGGPDTQYF. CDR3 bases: TGTGCCAGCAGCCCCACCGTTTCCGCGGGGGGTCCAGATACGCAGTATTTT.

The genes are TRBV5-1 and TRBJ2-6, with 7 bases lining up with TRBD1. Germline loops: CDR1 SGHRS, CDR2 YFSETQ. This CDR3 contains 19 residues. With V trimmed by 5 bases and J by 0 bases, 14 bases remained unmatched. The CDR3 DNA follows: TGCGCCAGCAGGGAAGCCTACAGGGGCCTAAGCTCTGGGGCCAACGTCCTGACTTTC. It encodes CASREAYRGLSSGANVLTF.

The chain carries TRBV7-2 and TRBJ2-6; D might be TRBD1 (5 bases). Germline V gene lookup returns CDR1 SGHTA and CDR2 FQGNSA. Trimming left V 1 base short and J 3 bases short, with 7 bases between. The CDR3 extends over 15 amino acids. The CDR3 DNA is TGTGCCAGCAGCTTAGTCAGGGTTGGGGCCAACGTCCTGACTTTC. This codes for CASSLVRVGANVLTF.

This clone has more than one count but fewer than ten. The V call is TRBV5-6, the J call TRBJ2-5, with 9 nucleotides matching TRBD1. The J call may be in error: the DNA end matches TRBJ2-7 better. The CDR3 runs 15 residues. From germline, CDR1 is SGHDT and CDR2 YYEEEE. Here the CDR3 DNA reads TGTGCCAGCAGCCCGCGGGACAGGGAATTCGGCGAGCAGTACTTC. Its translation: CASSPRDREFGEQYF.